The 18 T cell receptor beta chains listed next were all sequenced from one sample in a study of human T cells and chemical hapten exposure (TCRdb year 2021). The library was produced with RACE. TCRdb lists the instrument as NextSeq 500. TCRdb reworked the public reads: Q25 trimming with fastp, MiXCR clone assembly, productive beta chains retained. CDR3 protein sequences are deduplicated, and each keeps its most common genes and DNA. The sample yields roughly 82,000 distinct CDR3 sequences; over 9.5% were counted once. The top ten clonotypes cover 3% to 4% of the sample. The time point label of this sample denotes: patch test 1, 2 weeks after DPC sensitization. Explained via the paper, the treatment or condition label denotes: therapeutic diphenylcyclopropenone sensitization with weekly scalp DPC. Sequenced here: whole blood, sampled in connection with sensitization to the hapten diphenylcyclopropenone (DPC). These receptor sequences come from a woman aged 55-69 years with alopecia areata. Some clones in this sample may be carry-over from other donors' samples.

The rearrangement joins TRBV7-9 to TRBJ2-6; TRBD1 aligns across 9 bases. Per germline, CDR1 SEHNR and CDR2 FQNEAQ (reference sequence). This CDR3 is 17 amino acids long. Unmatched junction bases numbered 7, after V lost 3 bases and J lost 4 bases. The CDR3 loop is CASSLYGTGSGANVLTF. For the CDR3, the DNA is TGTGCCAGCAGCTTGTACGGGACAGGGTCCGGGGCCAACGTCCTGACTTTC.

This clonotype has ten or more counts. The chain is built from TRBV5-1 and TRBJ1-1, with a tentative D call TRBD1 (5 bases). The V gene's germline CDR1 is SGHRS and CDR2 YFSETQ. The CDR3 consists of 14 residues. V was trimmed by 2 bases and J by 2 bases, leaving 10 bases between them. CDR3 in DNA: TGCGCCAGCAGCTTACTGACAGCTAACACTGAAGCTTTCTTT. It translates to CASSLLTANTEAFF.

Regarding this clonotype: One junction end disagrees with the germline gene, perhaps due to a read error. The gene calls are TRBV20-1 and TRBJ2-3; 9 bases agree with TRBD2. This CDR3 region has 13 residues. The germline gives CDR1 DFQATT, CDR2 SNEGSKA (reference sequence). CDR3 residues: CTATGLALDTQYF. CDR3 nucleotide sequence: TGCACTGCTACCGGACTAGCGTTAGATACGCAGTATTTT.

This clonotype was counted ten times or more. This sequence joins TRBV20-1 and TRBJ2-7; D might be TRBD1 (6 bases). The germline V and J ends were trimmed by 5 bases and 3 bases, with 14 bases remaining between them. This CDR3 spans 13 amino acids. Germline V gene lookup returns CDR1 DFQATT and CDR2 SNEGSKA (reference sequence). CDR3 nucleotides: TGCAGTGCTGCGGACAGCTACCACTACGAGCAGTACTTC. This encodes CSAADSYHYEQYF.

This clonotype appeared many times. This chain uses TRBV5-1 with TRBJ2-3; the match to TRBD2 covers 8 bases. There are 15 residues in the CDR3. CDR1 and CDR2 (germline): SGHRS, YFSETQ. Trimming cost V 5 bases and J 5 bases; bases outside gene matches: 10. CDR3 loop: CASRPPGGAGDTQYF. The DNA of the CDR3 is TGCGCCAGCAGGCCCCCGGGAGGGGCGGGAGATACGCAGTATTTT.

The chain employs TRBV7-8 and TRBJ1-2; D is unresolved. This CDR3 is 15 amino acids long. V lost 1 base, J lost 7 bases, and 16 bases lay in between. Germline V lookup: CDR1 SGHVS, CDR2 FQNEAQ. CDR3 loop: CASSLESSLVRGYTF. DNA for the CDR3: TGTGCCAGCAGCTTAGAGTCGAGCCTCGTACGTGGCTACACCTTC.

This clonotype showed up many times. The rearrangement links TRBV6-2 or TRBV6-3 to TRBJ2-3; a possible D gene is TRBD2 (5 bases). Germline V lookup: CDR1 MNHEY, CDR2 SVGEGT. V lost 2 bases to trimming and J lost 2 bases, with 23 bases between them. The CDR3 length is 19 residues. The CDR3 sequence: CASSYPQDILEETTDTQYF. The CDR3 DNA sequence: TGTGCCAGCAGTTACCCCCAGGATATACTAGAGGAAACCACAGATACGCAGTATTTT.

V is TRBV2 and J is TRBJ1-2; D might be TRBD1 (5 bases). V lost 6 bases, J lost 2 bases, and 13 bases lay in between. This CDR3 has 14 residues. CDR1 and CDR2 from the germline V gene are SNHLY and FYNNEI. The CDR3 region is CASRAGGTNYGYTF. The CDR3 coding sequence is TGTGCCAGCAGGGCCGGGGGTACGAACTATGGCTACACCTTC. The whole variable domain, filled in from reference TRBV2 and TRBJ1-2, reads EPEVTQTPSHQVTQMGQEVILRCVPISNHLYFYWYRQILGQKVEFLVSFYNNEISEKSEIFDDQFSVERPDGSNFTLKIRSTKLEDSAMYFCASRAGGTNYGYTFGSGTRLTVV.

This clonotype was counted between two and nine times. J is TRBJ2-7 and V is TRBV6-2 or TRBV6-3, with unresolved D. The ends were cut back, 6 bases at V and 2 bases at J, with 8 bases in the middle. This CDR3 has 12 amino acids. The V gene's germline CDR1 is MNHEY and CDR2 SVGEGT. The CDR3 spells CASSQVTYEQYF. The CDR3 nucleotides are TGTGCCAGCAGCCAGGTTACCTACGAGCAGTACTTC.

This clonotype was counted at least ten times. The chain employs TRBV7-3 and TRBJ1-1; 10 bases align to TRBD1. Looked up from germline, CDR1 is SGHTA and CDR2 is FQGTGA. The CDR3 is 14 residues long. V lost 6 bases, J lost 3 bases, and 4 bases stayed unmatched. The CDR3 loop reads CASRSGQGYTEAFF. The CDR3 DNA reads as TGTGCCAGCAGGTCGGGACAGGGGTACACTGAAGCTTTCTTT.

This clonotype was counted many times. The rearrangement uses TRBV29-1 and TRBJ2-7; no definite D call. CDR1 and CDR2 (germline): SQVTM, ANQGSEA. V lost 2 bases, J lost 3 bases, and 5 bases lay in between. The CDR3 is made up of 11 amino acids. In nucleotides, the CDR3 is TGCAGCGTTGAACTCGTCTACGAGCAGTACTTC. This sequence encodes CSVELVYEQYF.

V usage is TRBV10-3 and J usage is TRBJ1-1, with no clear D. This CDR3 region has 11 residues. CDR1 is ENHRY, CDR2 SYGVKD, per germline. The V end lost 8 bases, the J end lost 2 bases, and 6 bases lay between the germline ends. CDR3 loop: CAIRGNTEAFF. The CDR3 DNA sequence: TGTGCCATCCGAGGAAACACTGAAGCTTTCTTT.

The chain carries TRBV5-5 and TRBJ2-3; a possible D gene is TRBD2 (5 bases). With 8 bases removed from V and 2 bases from J, the gap between germline ends came to 15 bases. The CDR3 consists of 14 residues. Germline CDR1 reads SGHKS; CDR2 reads YYEKEE (reference sequence). The CDR3: CASYRGAVTDTQYF. The DNA for the CDR3 is TGTGCCAGTTACCGGGGAGCGGTCACAGATACGCAGTATTTT.

The rearrangement uses TRBV5-1 and TRBJ1-6; D gene uncertain. This CDR3 has 15 amino acids. Per germline, CDR1 SGHRS and CDR2 YFSETQ. Between the trimmed V and J ends, which lost 4 bases and 5 bases, there was a span of 13 bases. The CDR3 loop is CASSPVAANNSPLHF. The CDR3 region has the DNA TGCGCCAGCAGCCCCGTGGCCGCGAATAATTCACCCCTCCACTTT.

This clonotype has at least ten counts. The V call is TRBV13, the J call TRBJ1-3; D gene uncertain. Trimming took 1 base from V and 0 from J, leaving 4 bases between them. The length of the CDR3 is 14 residues. Germline CDR1 reads PRHDT; CDR2 reads FYEKMQ (reference sequence). The CDR3 nucleotides read TGTGCCAGCAGCTTAGTAATCTCTGGAAACACCATATATTTT. Its translation: CASSLVISGNTIYF.

This clonotype was recorded at least ten times. The chain employs TRBV18 and TRBJ2-3, with 12 bases that match TRBD2. Germline V gene data show CDR1 as KGHSH and CDR2 as LQKENI. The CDR3 totals 16 residues. V dropped 3 bases and J dropped 2; count of bases not matched to a gene: 3. The CDR3, as DNA: TGTGCCAGCTCACCCACTAGCGGGGGGATCACAGATACGCAGTATTTT. Its translation: CASSPTSGGITDTQYF.

This clonotype was recorded many times. This chain joins TRBV29-1 and TRBJ1-1; D is uncertain. Trimming stripped 6 bases from V and 1 base from J, with 9 bases between. Germline-derived CDR1 and CDR2 are SQVTM and ANQGSEA. This CDR3 has 12 amino acids. The CDR3 is CSVDSQNTEAFF. The CDR3 nucleotides read TGCAGCGTGGACTCACAGAACACTGAAGCTTTCTTT.

Of note for this clonotype: A single base separates this from a much larger clone, so it may be a read error. This chain joins TRBV12-3 or TRBV12-4 and TRBJ1-4; a weak D match, TRBD1 (5 bases). The CDR3 loop spans 15 amino acids. This chain's CDR3 is CASSSRDGNDEKPFF. The DNA for the CDR3 is TGTGCCAGCAGTTCCCGGGACGGAAACGATGAAAAACCGTTTTTT.